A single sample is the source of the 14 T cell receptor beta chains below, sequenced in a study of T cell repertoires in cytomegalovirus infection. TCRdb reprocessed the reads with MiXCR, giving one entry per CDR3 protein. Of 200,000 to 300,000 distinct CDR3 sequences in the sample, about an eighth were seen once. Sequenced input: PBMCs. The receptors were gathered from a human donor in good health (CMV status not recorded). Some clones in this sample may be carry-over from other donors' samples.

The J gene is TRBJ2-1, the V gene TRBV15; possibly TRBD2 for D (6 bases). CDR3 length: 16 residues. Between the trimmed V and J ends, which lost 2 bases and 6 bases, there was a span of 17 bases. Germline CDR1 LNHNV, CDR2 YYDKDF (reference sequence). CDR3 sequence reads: CATSRPGTDTGNEQFF. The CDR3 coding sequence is TGTGCCACCAGCAGACCCGGGACTGACACAGGCAATGAGCAGTTCTTC.

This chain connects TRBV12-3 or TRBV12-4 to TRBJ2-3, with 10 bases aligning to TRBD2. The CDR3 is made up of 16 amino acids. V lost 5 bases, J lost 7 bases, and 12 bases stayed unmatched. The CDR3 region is CASSPLAGSRSNTQYF. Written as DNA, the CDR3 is TGTGCCAGCAGTCCACTAGCGGGGTCGCGATCGAATACGCAGTATTTT.

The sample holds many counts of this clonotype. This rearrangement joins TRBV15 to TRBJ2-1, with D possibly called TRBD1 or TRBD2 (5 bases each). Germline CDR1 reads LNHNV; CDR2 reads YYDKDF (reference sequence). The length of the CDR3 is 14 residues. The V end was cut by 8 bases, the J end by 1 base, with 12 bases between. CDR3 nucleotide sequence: TGTGCCACCGCCCGGGGACGGTCCTACAATGAGCAGTTCTTC. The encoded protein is CATARGRSYNEQFF.

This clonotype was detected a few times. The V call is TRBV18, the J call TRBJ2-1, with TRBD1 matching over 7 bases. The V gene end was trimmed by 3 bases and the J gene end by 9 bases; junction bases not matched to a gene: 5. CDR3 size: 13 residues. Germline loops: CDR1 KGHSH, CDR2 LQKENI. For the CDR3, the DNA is TGTGCCAGCTCACCCGACAGGGATCGTGAGCAGTTCTTC. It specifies CASSPDRDREQFF.

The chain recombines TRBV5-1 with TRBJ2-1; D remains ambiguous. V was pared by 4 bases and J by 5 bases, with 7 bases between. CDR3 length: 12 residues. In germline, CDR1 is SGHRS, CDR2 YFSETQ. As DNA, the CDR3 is TGCGCCAGCAGCGCGCCGGACAATGAGCAGTTCTTC. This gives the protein CASSAPDNEQFF.

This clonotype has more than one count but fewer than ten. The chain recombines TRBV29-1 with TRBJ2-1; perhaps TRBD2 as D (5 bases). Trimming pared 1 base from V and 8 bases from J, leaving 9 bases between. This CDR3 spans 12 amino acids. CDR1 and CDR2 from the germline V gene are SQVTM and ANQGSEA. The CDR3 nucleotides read TGCAGCGTTGAAGTCCCGGGATATGAGCAGTTCTTC. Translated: CSVEVPGYEQFF.

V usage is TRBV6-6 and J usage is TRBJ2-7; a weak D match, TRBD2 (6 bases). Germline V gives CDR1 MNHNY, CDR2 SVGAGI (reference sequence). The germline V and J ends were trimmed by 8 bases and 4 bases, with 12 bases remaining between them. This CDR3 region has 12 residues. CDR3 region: CASGGGAYEQYF. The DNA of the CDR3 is TGTGCCAGCGGGGGAGGCGCTTACGAGCAGTACTTC.

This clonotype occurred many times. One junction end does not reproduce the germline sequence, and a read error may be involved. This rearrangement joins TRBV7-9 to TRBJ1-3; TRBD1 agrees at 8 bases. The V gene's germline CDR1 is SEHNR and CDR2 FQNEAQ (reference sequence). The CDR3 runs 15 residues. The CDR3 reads CASSLAGTGFTTTYF. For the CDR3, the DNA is TGTGCCAGCAGCCTGGCTGGGACAGGTTTTACCACCACATATTTT. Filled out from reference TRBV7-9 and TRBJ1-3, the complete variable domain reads DTGVSQNPRHKITKRGQNVTFRCDPISEHNRLYWYRQTLGQGPEFLTYFQNEAQLEKSRLLSDRFSAERPKGSFSTLEIQRTEQGDSAMYLCASSLAGTGFTTTYFGEGSWLTVV.

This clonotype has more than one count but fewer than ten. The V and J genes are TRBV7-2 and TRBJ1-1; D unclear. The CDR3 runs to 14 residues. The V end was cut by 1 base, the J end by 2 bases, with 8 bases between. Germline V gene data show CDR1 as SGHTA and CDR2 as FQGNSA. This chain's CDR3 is CASSLEASNTEAFF. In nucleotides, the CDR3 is TGTGCCAGCAGCTTAGAGGCATCTAACACTGAAGCTTTCTTT.

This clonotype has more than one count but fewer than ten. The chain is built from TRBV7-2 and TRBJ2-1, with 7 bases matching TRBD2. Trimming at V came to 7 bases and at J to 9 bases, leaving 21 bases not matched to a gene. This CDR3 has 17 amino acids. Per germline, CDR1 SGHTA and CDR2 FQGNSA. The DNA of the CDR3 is TGTGCCAGCAAGACCGGGGCTAGCGGCCCCCGGGGAACTGAGCAGTTCTTC. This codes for CASKTGASGPRGTEQFF.

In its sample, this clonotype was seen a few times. The CDR3 nucleotides are TGTGCCAGTAGTCCGCGACTAGCGGGGCCGAACAATGAGCAGTTCTTC. Its translation: CASSPRLAGPNNEQFF. The rearrangement uses TRBV19 and TRBJ2-1; TRBD2 agrees at 11 bases. Germline CDR1 and CDR2: LNHDA and SQIVND (reference sequence). This CDR3 has 16 residues. Trimming removed 5 bases from V and 5 bases from J; junction bases left unmatched: 8.

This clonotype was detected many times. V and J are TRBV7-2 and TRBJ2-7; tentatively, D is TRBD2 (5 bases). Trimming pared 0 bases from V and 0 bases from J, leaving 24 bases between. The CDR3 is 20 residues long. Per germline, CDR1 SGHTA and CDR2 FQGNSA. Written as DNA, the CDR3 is TGTGCCAGCAGCTTAGCTAGCCCGCGGCGATTCTCCGGGATCTCCTACGAGCAGTACTTC. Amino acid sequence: CASSLASPRRFSGISYEQYF.

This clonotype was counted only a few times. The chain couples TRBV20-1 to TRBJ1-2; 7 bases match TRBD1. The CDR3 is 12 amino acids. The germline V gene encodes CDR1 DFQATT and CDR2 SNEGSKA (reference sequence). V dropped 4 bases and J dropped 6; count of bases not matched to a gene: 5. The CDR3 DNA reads TGCAGTGCTACACTAACAGGGGATGGCTACACCTTC. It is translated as CSATLTGDGYTF.

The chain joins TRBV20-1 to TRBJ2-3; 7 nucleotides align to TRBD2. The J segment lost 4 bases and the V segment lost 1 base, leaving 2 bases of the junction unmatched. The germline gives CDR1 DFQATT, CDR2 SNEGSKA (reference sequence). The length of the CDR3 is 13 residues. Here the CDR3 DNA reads TGCAGTGCTAGAGCCAGCGGGGCAGATACGCAGTATTTT. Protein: CSARASGADTQYF.